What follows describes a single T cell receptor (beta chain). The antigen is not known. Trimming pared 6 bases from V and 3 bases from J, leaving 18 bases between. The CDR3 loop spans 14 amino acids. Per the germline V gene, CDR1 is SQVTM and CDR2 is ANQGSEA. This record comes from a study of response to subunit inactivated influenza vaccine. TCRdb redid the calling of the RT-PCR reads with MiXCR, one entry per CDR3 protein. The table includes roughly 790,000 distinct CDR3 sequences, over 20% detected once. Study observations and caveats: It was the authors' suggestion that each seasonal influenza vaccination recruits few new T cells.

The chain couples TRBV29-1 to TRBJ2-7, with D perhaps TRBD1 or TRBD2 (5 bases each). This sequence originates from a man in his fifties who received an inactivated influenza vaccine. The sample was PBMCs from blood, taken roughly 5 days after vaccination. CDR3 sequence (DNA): TGCAGCGTGAAGCCCTGGGGGAAGGTCTACGAGCAGTACTTC. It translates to CSVKPWGKVYEQYF.